This is a list of T cell receptor beta chains from one sample in a study of sequential checkpoint blockade in melanoma. Data came from immunoSEQ multiplex PCR; TCRdb stores just in-frame clones and leaves some out. This sample has 5,000 to 6,500 clones, with 50% to 70% found just once. The input for sequencing was CD8+ T cells sorted from blood (inferred from file names), taken from a patient given nivolumab and ipilimumab in sequence. The origin of the receptors is a human donor with melanoma. The CDR3 runs from the conserved cysteine through the conserved F or W. Fields, in order: clone size, J gene, D gene, V gene, CDR3 protein, CDR3 DNA. D genes are given only for firm matches. A row's size may be missing; if present it is once, few, many or a size class.

clone_size: few; j_call: TRBJ1-3; d_call: TRBD1; v_call: TRBV6-5; cdr3_aa: CASSTGGSGNTIYF; cdr3_nt: TGTGCCAGCAGTACAGGGGGATCTGGAAACACCATATATTTT
clone_size: .; j_call: TRBJ2-3; d_call: .; v_call: TRBV7-2; cdr3_aa: CASRWTDGPDTGDTQYF; cdr3_nt: TGTGCCAGCAGGTGGACAGACGGTCCCGACACAGGTGATACGCAGTATTTT
clone_size: few; j_call: TRBJ1-3; d_call: .; v_call: TRBV7-9; cdr3_aa: CASSSHKGEDGNTIYF; cdr3_nt: TGTGCCAGCAGCTCGCATAAAGGGGAGGACGGAAACACCATATATTTT
clone_size: once; j_call: TRBJ2-3; d_call: TRBD2; v_call: TRBV4-1; cdr3_aa: CASSVERGTTDTQYF; cdr3_nt: TGCGCCAGCAGCGTGGAGCGGGGGACCACAGATACGCAGTATTTT
clone_size: .; j_call: TRBJ1-1; d_call: .; v_call: TRBV27; cdr3_aa: CASSYGGALNTEAFF; cdr3_nt: TGTGCCAGCAGTTACGGCGGGGCCCTGAACACTGAAGCTTTCTTT
clone_size: few; j_call: TRBJ2-1; d_call: TRBD2; v_call: TRBV9; cdr3_aa: CASSVSGASYNEQFF; cdr3_nt: TGTGCCAGCAGCGTAAGCGGGGCCTCGTACAATGAGCAGTTCTTC
clone_size: .; j_call: TRBJ2-7; d_call: TRBD1; v_call: TRBV6-5; cdr3_aa: CASSTGTGGNEQYF; cdr3_nt: TGTGCCAGCAGTACAGGGACAGGGGGCAACGAGCAGTACTTC
clone_size: .; j_call: TRBJ2-7; d_call: TRBD1; v_call: TRBV9; cdr3_aa: CASSVGSGTGYEQYF; cdr3_nt: TGTGCCAGCAGCGTAGGTTCCGGGACAGGCTACGAGCAGTACTTC
clone_size: .; j_call: TRBJ2-7; d_call: TRBD2; v_call: TRBV10-3; cdr3_aa: CAITGGAGEQYF; cdr3_nt: TGTGCCATCACGGGGGGGGCAGGCGAGCAGTACTTC
clone_size: .; j_call: TRBJ2-3; d_call: .; v_call: TRBV7-9; cdr3_aa: CASSPTVGPDTQYF; cdr3_nt: TGTGCCAGCAGCCCCACTGTGGGCCCAGATACGCAGTATTTT
clone_size: .; j_call: TRBJ2-7; d_call: .; v_call: TRBV27; cdr3_aa: CASSPSRTSLSYEQYF; cdr3_nt: TGTGCCAGCAGTCCTAGCCGGACTTCCCTATCCTACGAGCAGTACTTC
clone_size: .; j_call: TRBJ1-6; d_call: .; v_call: TRBV6-4; cdr3_aa: CASSAGTTNSPLHF; cdr3_nt: TGTGCCAGCAGTGCCGGGACTACCAATTCACCCCTCCACTTT
clone_size: .; j_call: TRBJ1-1; d_call: .; v_call: TRBV6-4; cdr3_aa: CASSPPRDKDRGTEAFF; cdr3_nt: TGTGCCAGCAGTCCGCCCCGGGACAAGGATCGGGGCACTGAAGCTTTCTTT
clone_size: .; j_call: TRBJ2-7; d_call: TRBD1; v_call: TRBV5-1; cdr3_aa: CASSLGTGGYEQYF; cdr3_nt: TGCGCCAGCAGCTTGGGGACAGGGGGGTACGAGCAGTACTTC
clone_size: few; j_call: TRBJ2-7; d_call: TRBD1; v_call: TRBV5-4; cdr3_aa: CASSGGDRDAYEQYF; cdr3_nt: TGTGCCAGCAGCGGGGGGGACAGGGACGCCTACGAGCAGTACTTC
clone_size: few; j_call: TRBJ2-3; d_call: .; v_call: TRBV20-1; cdr3_aa: CSAQDQDTQYF; cdr3_nt: TGCAGTGCTCAAGATCAGGATACGCAGTATTTT
clone_size: .; j_call: TRBJ1-6; d_call: .; v_call: TRBV15; cdr3_aa: CATSSSQDPSPLHF; cdr3_nt: TGTGCCACCAGCAGCTCACAGGACCCTTCACCCCTCCACTTT
clone_size: .; j_call: TRBJ2-7; d_call: TRBD2; v_call: TRBV9; cdr3_aa: CASSVGSGVSYEQYF; cdr3_nt: TGTGCCAGCAGCGTTGGTAGCGGGGTCTCCTACGAGCAGTACTTC
clone_size: .; j_call: TRBJ2-1; d_call: .; v_call: TRBV11-3; cdr3_aa: CASSPPPGSGRPDNEQFF; cdr3_nt: TGTGCCAGCAGCCCACCCCCGGGGTCTGGCAGGCCGGACAATGAGCAGTTCTTC
clone_size: few; j_call: TRBJ2-1; d_call: TRBD1; v_call: TRBV2; cdr3_aa: CASSLGQHNEQFF; cdr3_nt: TGTGCCAGCAGCCTGGGACAGCACAATGAGCAGTTCTTC
clone_size: .; j_call: TRBJ1-2; d_call: .; v_call: TRBV2; cdr3_aa: CASSEGPGTYGYTF; cdr3_nt: TGTGCCAGCAGTGAGGGTCCGGGAACATATGGCTACACCTTC
clone_size: once; j_call: TRBJ2-1; d_call: TRBD2; v_call: TRBV4-2; cdr3_aa: CASSQEAGGLVVGNEQFF; cdr3_nt: TGTGCCAGCAGCCAAGAGGCTGGGGGACTAGTCGTTGGGAATGAGCAGTTCTTC
clone_size: once; j_call: TRBJ2-3; d_call: .; v_call: TRBV5-4; cdr3_aa: CASSFGFGDTQYF; cdr3_nt: TGTGCCAGCAGCTTTGGCTTTGGAGATACGCAGTATTTT
clone_size: few; j_call: TRBJ1-1; d_call: .; v_call: TRBV19; cdr3_aa: CASSTNRANTEAFF; cdr3_nt: TGTGCCAGTAGTACAAACAGGGCGAACACTGAAGCTTTCTTT
clone_size: .; j_call: TRBJ2-5; d_call: TRBD2; v_call: TRBV6-5; cdr3_aa: CASSSPTSGDQETQYF; cdr3_nt: TGTGCCAGCAGTTCCCCGACTAGCGGGGATCAAGAGACCCAGTACTTC
clone_size: .; j_call: TRBJ1-5; d_call: TRBD1; v_call: TRBV6-5; cdr3_aa: CASSSEPGGDQPQHF; cdr3_nt: TGTGCCAGCAGTTCGGAACCAGGGGGAGATCAGCCCCAGCATTTT
clone_size: .; j_call: TRBJ2-5; d_call: .; v_call: TRBV4-1; cdr3_aa: CASSTTYPQETQYF; cdr3_nt: TGCGCCAGCAGCACGACATATCCCCAAGAGACCCAGTACTTC
clone_size: .; j_call: TRBJ1-5; d_call: .; v_call: TRBV6-1; cdr3_aa: CASSEGHRPQHF; cdr3_nt: TGTGCCAGCAGTGAAGGACATCGGCCCCAGCATTTT
clone_size: once; j_call: TRBJ1-1; d_call: .; v_call: TRBV29-1; cdr3_aa: CSVEGSGWGNTEAFF; cdr3_nt: TGCAGCGTTGAAGGGTCGGGGTGGGGGAACACTGAAGCTTTCTTT
clone_size: few; j_call: TRBJ2-5; d_call: TRBD2; v_call: TRBV13; cdr3_aa: CASSPQRGGRGETQYF; cdr3_nt: TGTGCCAGCAGCCCACAGCGGGGGGGCCGGGGGGAGACCCAGTACTTC
clone_size: .; j_call: TRBJ2-1; d_call: TRBD1; v_call: TRBV5-1; cdr3_aa: CASSQGTGEFF; cdr3_nt: TGCGCCAGCAGCCAAGGGACAGGGGAGTTCTTC
clone_size: .; j_call: TRBJ2-7; d_call: .; v_call: TRBV5-5; cdr3_aa: CASSLVTGAYEQYF; cdr3_nt: TGTGCCAGCAGCTTGGTGACAGGCGCCTACGAGCAGTACTTC
clone_size: .; j_call: TRBJ2-3; d_call: TRBD2; v_call: TRBV6-5; cdr3_aa: CASSYSLSGSPDTQYF; cdr3_nt: TGTGCCAGCAGTTACTCTCTTAGCGGGAGCCCAGATACGCAGTATTTT
clone_size: few; j_call: TRBJ2-1; d_call: .; v_call: TRBV7-9; cdr3_aa: CASSLGTQEQFF; cdr3_nt: TGTGCCAGCAGCTTAGGGACACAAGAGCAGTTCTTC
clone_size: .; j_call: TRBJ2-3; d_call: TRBD1; v_call: TRBV27; cdr3_aa: CASSFSTGGADTQYF; cdr3_nt: TGTGCCAGCAGTTTTTCGACAGGGGGCGCAGATACGCAGTATTTT
clone_size: .; j_call: TRBJ2-3; d_call: .; v_call: TRBV2; cdr3_aa: CATLGGSGFADTQYF; cdr3_nt: TGTGCCACTCTTGGAGGTTCAGGCTTTGCAGATACGCAGTATTTT
clone_size: .; j_call: TRBJ2-3; d_call: .; v_call: TRBV27; cdr3_aa: CASSLKPTSTDTQYF; cdr3_nt: TGTGCCAGCAGTTTAAAACCAACTAGCACAGATACGCAGTATTTT
clone_size: few; j_call: TRBJ2-7; d_call: TRBD1; v_call: TRBV7-9; cdr3_aa: CASTTWDRGTYEQYF; cdr3_nt: TGTGCCAGCACCACCTGGGACAGGGGGACTTACGAGCAGTACTTC
clone_size: .; j_call: TRBJ2-4; d_call: .; v_call: TRBV7-9; cdr3_aa: CASSFPQGGDIQYF; cdr3_nt: TGTGCCAGCAGCTTCCCACAGGGAGGGGACATTCAGTACTTC
clone_size: few; j_call: TRBJ2-3; d_call: .; v_call: TRBV7-9; cdr3_aa: CASSPWLAPDTQYF; cdr3_nt: TGTGCCAGCAGCCCCTGGCTAGCCCCGGATACGCAGTATTTT